This entry lists 8 T cell receptor beta chains sequenced from one sample in a study of blood T cell repertoires in COVID-19. Sequencing was performed with immunoSEQ multiplex PCR; in TCRdb, only in-frame clones are kept and a portion is missing. This table has about 48,000 clones, 90% appearing once. What was sequenced was peripheral blood. The receptor set was obtained from a man between 65 and 85 years old with acute or convalescent COVID-19.

V is TRBV7-8 and J is TRBJ1-2; D unclear. The ends were cut back, 5 bases at V and 7 bases at J, with 8 bases in the middle. CDR1 is SGHVS, CDR2 FQNEAQ, per germline. This CDR3 spans 11 amino acids. CDR3 region: CASSPSVGYTF. In DNA form, the CDR3 reads TGTGCCAGCAGCCCCTCGGTTGGCTACACCTTC.

This rearrangement joins TRBV7-6 to TRBJ2-5; 9 bases align to TRBD1. Germline CDR1 and CDR2: SGHVS and FNYEAQ. The J segment lost 5 bases and the V segment lost 5 bases, leaving 18 bases of the junction unmatched. The CDR3 loop spans 18 amino acids. CDR3 sequence (DNA): TGTGCCAGCAGCCCAAACGTGGGGACAGGGAGGTATGGGGAGACCCAGTACTTC. The encoded protein is CASSPNVGTGRYGETQYF. The full variable domain, rest sourced from reference TRBV7-6 and TRBJ2-5, is GAGVSQSPRYKVTKRGQDVALRCDPISGHVSLYWYRQALGQGPEFLTYFNYEAQQDKSGLPNDRFSAERPEGSISTLTIQRTEQRDSAMYRCASSPNVGTGRYGETQYFGPGTRLLVL.

The chain recombines TRBV4-1 with TRBJ1-2, with D unclear. There are 14 residues in the CDR3. CDR1 is MGHRA, CDR2 YSYEKL, per germline. V lost 4 bases and J 3 bases, leaving 12 bases between the germline ends. CDR3 coding DNA: TGCGCCAGCAGCCCCGGCCGGGTTCACTATGGCTACACCTTC. This codes for CASSPGRVHYGYTF.

The J gene is TRBJ1-2, the V gene TRBV5-3; 12 nucleotides align to TRBD1. TRBV5-3 is filed as an ORF, its function uncertain. CDR3 length equals 19 residues. Trimming took 2 bases from V and 7 from J; bases not matched to a gene: 18. The CDR3 region has the DNA TGTGCCAGAAGCTTAAATCCCCGCCCCTACCGGGACAGGGGGCTTGGCTACACCTTC. Translated: CARSLNPRPYRDRGLGYTF.

The chain couples TRBV29-1 to TRBJ1-2; the match to TRBD1 covers 7 bases. V dropped 7 bases and J dropped 4; count of bases not matched to a gene: 9. This CDR3 has 13 amino acids. Germline V lookup: CDR1 SQVTM, CDR2 ANQGSEA. The CDR3: CSASGTASYGYTF. Here the CDR3 DNA reads TGCAGCGCCTCCGGGACAGCTTCCTATGGCTACACCTTC.

J is TRBJ1-1 and V is TRBV12-3 or TRBV12-4; tentative D call: TRBD1 (6 bases). The CDR3 length is 13 residues. Trimming left V 6 bases short and J 6 bases short, with 14 bases between. The CDR3: CASSLRGTAEAFF. For the CDR3, the DNA is TGTGCCAGCAGCCTTAGGGGGACGGCTGAAGCTTTCTTT.

The chain combines TRBV6-2 or TRBV6-3 with TRBJ2-1, with D tentatively TRBD2 (5 bases). This CDR3 has 14 residues. V dropped 2 bases and J dropped 9 bases, with 14 bases sitting between them. Germline CDR1 reads MNHEY; CDR2 reads SVGEGT. In DNA, the CDR3 is TGTGCCAGCAGTTACGCCCTGAGGCGGGCTGAGCAGTTCTTC. Translation: CASSYALRRAEQFF.

This chain's CDR3 is CASRPERGLDQPQHF. CDR3 coding DNA: TGTGCCAGTAGGCCAGAAAGGGGGTTGGATCAGCCCCAGCATTTT. The genes are TRBV19 and TRBJ1-5; tentative D call: TRBD1 (6 bases). The CDR3 extends over 15 amino acids. V dropped 6 bases and J dropped 5 bases, with 17 bases sitting between them. Germline CDR1 and CDR2: LNHDA and SQIVND (reference sequence). Using reference TRBV19 and TRBJ1-5 for the parts outside the CDR3, the full variable domain is DGGITQSPKYLFRKEGQNVTLSCEQNLNHDAMYWYRQDPGQGLRLIYYSQIVNDFQKGDIAEGYSVSREKKESFPLTVTSAQKNPTAFYLCASRPERGLDQPQHFGDGTRLSIL.